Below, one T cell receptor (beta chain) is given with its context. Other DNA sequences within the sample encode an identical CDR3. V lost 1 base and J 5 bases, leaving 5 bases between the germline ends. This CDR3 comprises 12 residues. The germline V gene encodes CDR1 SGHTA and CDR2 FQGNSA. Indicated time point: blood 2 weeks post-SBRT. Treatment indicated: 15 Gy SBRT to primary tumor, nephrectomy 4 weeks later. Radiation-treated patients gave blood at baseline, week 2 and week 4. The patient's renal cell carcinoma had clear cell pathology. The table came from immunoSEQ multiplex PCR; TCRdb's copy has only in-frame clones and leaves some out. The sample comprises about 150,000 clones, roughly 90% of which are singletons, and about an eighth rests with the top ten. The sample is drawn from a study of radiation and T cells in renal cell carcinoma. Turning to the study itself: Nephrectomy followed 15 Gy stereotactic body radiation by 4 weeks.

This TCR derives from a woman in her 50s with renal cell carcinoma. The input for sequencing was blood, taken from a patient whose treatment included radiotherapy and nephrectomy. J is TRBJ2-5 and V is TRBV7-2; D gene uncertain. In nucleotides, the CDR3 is TGTGCCAGCAGCTTAGGGTGGGAGACCCAGTACTTC. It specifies CASSLGWETQYF.